Each of the 10 T cell receptor beta chains below was sequenced from the same sample in a study of response to subunit inactivated influenza vaccine. MiXCR was run by TCRdb on the RT-PCR reads, yielding one entry per CDR3 protein. The sample has about 500,000 distinct CDR3 sequences, about 17% seen once; the top ten hold 3%. The sample was CD4+ T cells sorted from PBMCs, taken about 24 months after vaccination. These receptors came from a man aged 45-69 years who received an inactivated influenza vaccine.

This clonotype was counted ten times or more. V usage is TRBV5-1 and J usage is TRBJ2-2; 8 bases agree with TRBD2. Germline V gene sequence: CDR1 SGHRS, CDR2 YFSETQ. This CDR3 has 15 amino acids. Trimming took 1 base from V and 6 from J; bases not matched to a gene: 5. The CDR3 sequence is CASSLSGRGAGELFF. The CDR3 DNA reads TGCGCCAGCAGCTTGAGCGGGAGAGGCGCCGGGGAGCTGTTTTTT.

This clonotype was picked up a small number of times. The chain combines TRBV2 with TRBJ2-2, with D tentatively TRBD1 (7 bases). Germline-derived CDR1 and CDR2 are SNHLY and FYNNEI. CDR3 length: 15 residues. Trimming shortened V by 7 bases and J by 5 bases, and 17 bases separated the two germline ends. The CDR3 spells CASNQGQEGTGELFF. In nucleotides, the CDR3 is TGTGCCAGCAATCAAGGACAGGAGGGAACCGGGGAGCTGTTTTTT.

The chain combines TRBV7-9 with TRBJ2-1; the D is unclear. CDR3 length equals 12 residues. Germline CDR1 and CDR2: SEHNR and FQNEAQ (reference sequence). The germline V and J ends were trimmed by 1 base and 9 bases, with 7 bases remaining between them. The CDR3 loop is CASSLEASEQFF. CDR3 nucleotide sequence: TGTGCCAGCAGCTTAGAAGCAAGTGAGCAGTTCTTC. The full variable domain, in which reference TRBV7-9 and TRBJ2-1 provide the parts outside the CDR3, is DTGVSQNPRHKITKRGQNVTFRCDPISEHNRLYWYRQTLGQGPEFLTYFQNEAQLEKSRLLSDRFSAERPKGSFSTLEIQRTEQGDSAMYLCASSLEASEQFFGPGTRLTVL.

This chain links TRBV10-3 with TRBJ2-2, with 11 bases matching TRBD2. The V gene end was trimmed by 6 bases and the J gene end by 3 bases; junction bases not matched to a gene: 6. Germline V lookup: CDR1 ENHRY, CDR2 SYGVKD. CDR3 length: 16 amino acids. This CDR3 is CAIRAQGLADTGELFF. The CDR3 DNA reads as TGTGCCATCAGAGCGCAGGGACTAGCGGACACCGGGGAGCTGTTTTTT.

The chain links TRBV5-1 to TRBJ1-4, with D possibly matching TRBD1 (5 bases). V shed 4 bases and J shed 8 bases, with 12 bases lying between them. This CDR3 region has 13 residues. The germline V gene encodes CDR1 SGHRS and CDR2 YFSETQ. The CDR3 DNA reads TGCGCCAGCAGCGGGGGGGACGTGGAAAAACTGTTTTTT. Translating gives CASSGGDVEKLFF.

This clonotype was counted only a few times. The genes are TRBV20-1 and TRBJ2-1; D is unclear. The ends were cut back, 6 bases at V and 3 bases at J, with 15 bases in the middle. The CDR3 contains 14 residues. CDR1 is DFQATT, CDR2 SNEGSKA, per germline (reference sequence). The DNA for the CDR3 is TGCAGTGCCGCAACCCCCCCGGTCTACAATGAGCAGTTCTTC. Protein: CSAATPPVYNEQFF.

The V and J genes are TRBV10-2 and TRBJ2-7, with D perhaps matching TRBD1 (5 bases). Germline loops: CDR1 WSHSY, CDR2 SAAADI. Trimming took off 6 bases at V and 4 bases at J, with 13 bases between the two ends. The CDR3 sequence is 13 residues long. The CDR3 DNA reads as TGCGCCAGCAGGTTGGACACTACTTACGAGCAGTACTTC. Translation gives CASRLDTTYEQYF.

The V and J genes are TRBV20-1 and TRBJ2-1, with TRBD2 identical over 9 bases. This CDR3 has 14 amino acids. Germline loops: CDR1 DFQATT, CDR2 SNEGSKA (reference sequence). V shed 6 bases and J 8 bases; nucleotides not matched to a gene: 11. CDR3 sequence reads: CSAQGSGRLHEQFF. Written as DNA, the CDR3 is TGCAGTGCCCAAGGGAGCGGGAGGTTGCATGAGCAGTTCTTC.

This clonotype was found many times. The chain couples TRBV5-6 to TRBJ2-2, with TRBD1 matching over 10 bases. J gave up 3 bases and V 4 bases, and 6 bases lay outside the gene matches. CDR3 length equals 16 residues. CDR1 and CDR2 from the germline V gene are SGHDT and YYEEEE. In DNA, the CDR3 is TGTGCCAGCAGCCCGACCGGGACAGGGGACACCGGGGAGCTGTTTTTT. Translation: CASSPTGTGDTGELFF.

This clonotype was observed a handful of times. The V gene is TRBV7-9, the J gene TRBJ1-3, with TRBD1 identical over 9 bases. CDR3 length: 16 residues. V trimming: 5 bases; J trimming: 4 bases; junction bases outside the gene matches: 9. The germline gives CDR1 SEHNR, CDR2 FQNEAQ (reference sequence). The CDR3 here is CASSASGTGRGNTIYF. The DNA of the CDR3 is TGTGCCAGCAGCGCGTCCGGGACAGGGAGGGGAAACACCATATATTTT.